This T cell receptor (beta chain) emerged from a study of CD8 T cells in Susac syndrome. Random hexamers primed reverse transcription of about 0.45 to 1 ug RNA. TCRdb re-derived calls from the immunoSEQ multiplex PCR reads in MiXCR, one entry per CDR3 protein. The table lists about 180,000 distinct CDR3 sequences, approximately 96% of them singletons. The germline V gene has CDR1 DFQATT and CDR2 SNEGSKA (reference sequence). There are 16 residues in the CDR3. V gave up 1 base and J gave up 5 bases; unmatched junction bases: 10. Sequencing targeted TCR beta in T cells from blood (CD8+ and CD4+). Sequencing was done on a sample of CD4+ T cells from PBMCs. The source of this sequence is a human donor with multiple sclerosis. The V call is TRBV20-1, the J call TRBJ2-7, with 11 bases matching TRBD2. The CDR3 DNA is TGCAGTGCTAGAGGTCCCTTTAGCGGGGGGGCAGACGAGCAGTACTTC. This encodes CSARGPFSGGADEQYF.